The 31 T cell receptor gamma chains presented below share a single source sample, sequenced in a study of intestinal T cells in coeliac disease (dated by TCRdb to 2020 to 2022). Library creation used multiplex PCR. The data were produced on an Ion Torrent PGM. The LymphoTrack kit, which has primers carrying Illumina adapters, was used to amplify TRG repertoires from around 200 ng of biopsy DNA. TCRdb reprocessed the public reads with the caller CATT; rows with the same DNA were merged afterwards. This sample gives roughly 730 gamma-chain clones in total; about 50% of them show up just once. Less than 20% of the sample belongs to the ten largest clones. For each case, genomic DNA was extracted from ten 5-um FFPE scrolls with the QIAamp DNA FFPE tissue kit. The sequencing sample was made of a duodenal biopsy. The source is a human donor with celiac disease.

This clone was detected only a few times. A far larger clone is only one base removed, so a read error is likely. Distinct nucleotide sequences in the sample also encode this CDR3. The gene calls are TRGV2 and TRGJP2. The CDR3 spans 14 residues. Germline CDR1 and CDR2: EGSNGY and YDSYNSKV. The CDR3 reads CATWDGCSDWIKTF. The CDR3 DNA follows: TGTGCCACTTGGGACGGTTGTAGTGATTGGATCAAGACGTTT.

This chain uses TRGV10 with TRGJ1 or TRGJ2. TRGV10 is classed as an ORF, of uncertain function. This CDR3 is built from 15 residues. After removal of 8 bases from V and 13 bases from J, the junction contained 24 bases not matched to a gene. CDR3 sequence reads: CAAWDPRVLLIRKLF. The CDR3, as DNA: TGTGCTGCGTGGGACCCCCGTGTCCTACTAATAAGAAAACTCTTT.

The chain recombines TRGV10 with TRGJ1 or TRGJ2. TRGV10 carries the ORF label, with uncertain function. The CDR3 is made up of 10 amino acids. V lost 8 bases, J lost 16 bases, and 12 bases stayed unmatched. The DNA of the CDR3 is TGTGCTGCGTGGGTGGGTGTACATCTCTTT. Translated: CAAWVGVHLF.

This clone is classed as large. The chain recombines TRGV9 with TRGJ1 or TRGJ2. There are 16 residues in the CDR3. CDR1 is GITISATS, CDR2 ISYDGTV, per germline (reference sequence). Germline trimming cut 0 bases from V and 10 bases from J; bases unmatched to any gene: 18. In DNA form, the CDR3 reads TGTGCCTTGTGGGAGGTGCTAGAGCATAATCGGGGGAAGAAACTCTTT. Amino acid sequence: CALWEVLEHNRGKKLF.

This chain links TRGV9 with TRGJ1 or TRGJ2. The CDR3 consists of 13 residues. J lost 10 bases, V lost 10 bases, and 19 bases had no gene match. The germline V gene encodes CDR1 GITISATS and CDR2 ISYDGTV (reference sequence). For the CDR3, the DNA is TGTGCCTTTGTGGGAGGGTCGATTATAAAGAAACTCTTT. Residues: CAFVGGSIIKKLF.

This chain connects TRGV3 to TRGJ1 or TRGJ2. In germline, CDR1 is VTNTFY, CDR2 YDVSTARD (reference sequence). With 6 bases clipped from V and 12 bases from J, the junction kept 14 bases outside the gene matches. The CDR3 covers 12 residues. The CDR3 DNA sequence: TGTGCCACCTGGACAGGCATGGGGGGGAAACTCTTT. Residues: CATWTGMGGKLF.

The CDR3 spells CAAWRFTRKLF. The CDR3 DNA follows: TGTGCTGCGTGGAGGTTTACGAGGAAACTCTTT. V and J are TRGV10 and TRGJ1 or TRGJ2. TRGV10 is labeled an ORF, and its function is uncertain. Germline trimming cut 8 bases from V and 12 bases from J; bases unmatched to any gene: 11. The CDR3 runs to 11 residues.

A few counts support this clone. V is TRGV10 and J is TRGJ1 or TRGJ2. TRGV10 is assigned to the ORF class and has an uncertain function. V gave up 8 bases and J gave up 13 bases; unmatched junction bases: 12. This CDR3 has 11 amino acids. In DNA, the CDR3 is TGTGCTGCGTGGGACCATATAAGAAAACTCTTT. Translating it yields CAAWDHIRKLF.

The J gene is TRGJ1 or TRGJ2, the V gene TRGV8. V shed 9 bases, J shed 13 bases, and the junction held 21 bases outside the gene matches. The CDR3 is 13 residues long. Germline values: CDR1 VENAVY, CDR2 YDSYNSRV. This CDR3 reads CATAIRKLLRKLF. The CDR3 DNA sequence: TGTGCCACCGCGATCAGGAAGTTATTAAGAAAACTCTTT.

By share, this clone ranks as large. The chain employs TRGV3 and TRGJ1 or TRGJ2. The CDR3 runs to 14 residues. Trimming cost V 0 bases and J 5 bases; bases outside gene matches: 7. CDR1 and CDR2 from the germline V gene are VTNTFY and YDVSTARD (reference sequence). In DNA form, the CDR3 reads TGTGCCACCTGGGACAGGCAAATACATTATAAGAAACTCTTT. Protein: CATWDRQIHYKKLF.

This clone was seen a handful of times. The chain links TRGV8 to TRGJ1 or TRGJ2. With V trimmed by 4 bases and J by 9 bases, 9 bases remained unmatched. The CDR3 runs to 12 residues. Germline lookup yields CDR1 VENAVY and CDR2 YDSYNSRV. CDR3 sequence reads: CATWDSTFKKLF. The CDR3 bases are TGTGCCACCTGGGACTCGACCTTTAAGAAACTCTTT.

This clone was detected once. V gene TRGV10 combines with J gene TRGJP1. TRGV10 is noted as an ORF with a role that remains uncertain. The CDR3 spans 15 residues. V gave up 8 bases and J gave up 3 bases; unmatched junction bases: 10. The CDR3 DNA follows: TGTGCTGCGTGGGATGTAAAGGCCACTGGTTGGTTCAAGATATTT. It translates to CAAWDVKATGWFKIF.

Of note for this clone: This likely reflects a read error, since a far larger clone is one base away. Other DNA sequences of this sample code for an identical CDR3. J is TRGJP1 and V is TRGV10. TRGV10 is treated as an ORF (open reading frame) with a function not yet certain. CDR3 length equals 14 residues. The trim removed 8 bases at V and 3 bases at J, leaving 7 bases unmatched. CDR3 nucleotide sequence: TGTGCTGCGTGGGACTCGGCCACTGGTTGGTTCAAGATATTT. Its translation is CAAWDSATGWFKIF.

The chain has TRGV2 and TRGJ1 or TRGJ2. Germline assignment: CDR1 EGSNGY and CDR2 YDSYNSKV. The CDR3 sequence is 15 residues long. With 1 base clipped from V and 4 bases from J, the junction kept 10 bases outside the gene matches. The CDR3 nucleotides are TGTGCCACCTGGGACGGTCCTCTGAGGTATTATAAGAAACTCTTT. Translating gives CATWDGPLRYYKKLF.

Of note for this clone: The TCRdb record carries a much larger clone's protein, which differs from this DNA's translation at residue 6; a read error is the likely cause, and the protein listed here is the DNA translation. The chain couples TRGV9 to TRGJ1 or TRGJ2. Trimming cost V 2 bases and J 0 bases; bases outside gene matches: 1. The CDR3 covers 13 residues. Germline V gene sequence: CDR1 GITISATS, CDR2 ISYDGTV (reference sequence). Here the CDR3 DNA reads TGTGCCTTGTGGGAGGCGAATTATTATAAGAAACTCTTT. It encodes CALWEANYYKKLF.

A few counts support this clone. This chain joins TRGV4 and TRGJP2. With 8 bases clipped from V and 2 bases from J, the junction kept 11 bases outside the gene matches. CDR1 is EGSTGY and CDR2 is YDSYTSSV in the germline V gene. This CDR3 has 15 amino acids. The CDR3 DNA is TGTGCCACCTTGGACTGTAGGAGTAGTGATTGGATCAAGACGTTT. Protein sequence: CATLDCRSSDWIKTF.

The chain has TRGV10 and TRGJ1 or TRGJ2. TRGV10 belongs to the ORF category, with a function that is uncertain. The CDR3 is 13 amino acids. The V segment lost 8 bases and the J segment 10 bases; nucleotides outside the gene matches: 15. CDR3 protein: CAAWGSESGKKLF. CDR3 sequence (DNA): TGTGCTGCGTGGGGATCCGAGTCCGGAAAGAAACTCTTT.

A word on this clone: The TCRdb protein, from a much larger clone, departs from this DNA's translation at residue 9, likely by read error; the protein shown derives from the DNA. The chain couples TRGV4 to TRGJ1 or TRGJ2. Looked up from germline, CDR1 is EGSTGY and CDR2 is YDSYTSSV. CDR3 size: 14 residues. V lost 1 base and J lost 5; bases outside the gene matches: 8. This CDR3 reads CATWDGRGHYKKLF. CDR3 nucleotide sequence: TGTGCCACCTGGGATGGCCGGGGTCATTATAAGAAACTCTTT.

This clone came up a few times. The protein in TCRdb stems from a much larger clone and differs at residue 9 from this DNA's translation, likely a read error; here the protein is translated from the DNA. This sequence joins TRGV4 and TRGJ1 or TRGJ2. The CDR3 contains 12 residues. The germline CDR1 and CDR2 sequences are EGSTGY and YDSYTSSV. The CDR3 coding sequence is TGTGCCACCTGGGAACGGGAATATAGGAAACTCTTT. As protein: CATWEREYRKLF.

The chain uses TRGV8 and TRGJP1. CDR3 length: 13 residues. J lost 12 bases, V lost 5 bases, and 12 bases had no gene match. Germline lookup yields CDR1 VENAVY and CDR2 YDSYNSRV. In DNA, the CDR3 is TGTGCCACCTGGGCGGGACTGGTTGGGTTCAAGATATTT. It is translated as CATWAGLVGFKIF.

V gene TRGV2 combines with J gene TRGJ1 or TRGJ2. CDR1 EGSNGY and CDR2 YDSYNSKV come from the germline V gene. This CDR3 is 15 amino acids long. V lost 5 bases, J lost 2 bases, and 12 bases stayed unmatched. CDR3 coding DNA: TGTGCCACCTGGGGACAGGCCTGGTATTATTATAAGAAACTCTTT. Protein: CATWGQAWYYYKKLF.

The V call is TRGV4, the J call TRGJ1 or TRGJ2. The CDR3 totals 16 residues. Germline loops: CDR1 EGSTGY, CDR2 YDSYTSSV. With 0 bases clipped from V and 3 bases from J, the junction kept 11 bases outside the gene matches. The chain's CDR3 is CATWDGAWGSYYKKLF. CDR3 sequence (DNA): TGTGCCACCTGGGATGGGGCTTGGGGCTCTTATTATAAGAAACTCTTT.

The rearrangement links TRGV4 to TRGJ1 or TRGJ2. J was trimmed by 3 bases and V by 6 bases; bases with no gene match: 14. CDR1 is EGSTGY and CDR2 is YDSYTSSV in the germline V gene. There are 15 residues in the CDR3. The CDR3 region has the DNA TGTGCCACCTGGATGGGCTTGGGCTCTTATTATAAGAAACTCTTT. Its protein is CATWMGLGSYYKKLF.

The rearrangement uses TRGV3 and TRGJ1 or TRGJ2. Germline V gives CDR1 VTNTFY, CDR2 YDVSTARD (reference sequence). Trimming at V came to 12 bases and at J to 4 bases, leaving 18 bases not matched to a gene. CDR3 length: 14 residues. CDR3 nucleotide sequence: TGTGCCGACCTGGGACAGGAGCTCTATTATAAGAAACTCTTT. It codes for CADLGQELYYKKLF.

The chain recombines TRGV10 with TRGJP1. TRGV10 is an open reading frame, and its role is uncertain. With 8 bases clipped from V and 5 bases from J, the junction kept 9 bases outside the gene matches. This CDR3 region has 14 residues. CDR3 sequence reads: CAAWNITTGWFKIF. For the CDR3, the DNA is TGTGCTGCGTGGAACATTACTACTGGTTGGTTCAAGATATTT.

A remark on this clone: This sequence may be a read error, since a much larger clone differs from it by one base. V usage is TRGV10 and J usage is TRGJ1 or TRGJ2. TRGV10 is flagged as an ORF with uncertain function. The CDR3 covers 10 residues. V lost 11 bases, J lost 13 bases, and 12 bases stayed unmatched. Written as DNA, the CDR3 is TGTGCTGCGCGGGATCCCTCAAAACTCTTT. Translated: CAARDPSKLF.

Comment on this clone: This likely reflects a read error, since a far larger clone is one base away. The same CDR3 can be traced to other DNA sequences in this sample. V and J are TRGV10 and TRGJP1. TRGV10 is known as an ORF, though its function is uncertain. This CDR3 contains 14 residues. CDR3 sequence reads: CAAWDYSGDWFKIF. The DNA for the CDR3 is TGTGCCGCGTGGGATTATAGTGGAGATTGGTTCAAGATATTT.

CDR3 DNA sequence: TGTGCTGCGTTAATAAGAAAACTCTTT. Translating it yields CAALIRKLF. V and J are TRGV10 and TRGJ1 or TRGJ2. TRGV10 is an open reading frame, and its role is uncertain. There are 9 residues in the CDR3. With V trimmed by 10 bases and J by 13 bases, 8 bases remained unmatched.

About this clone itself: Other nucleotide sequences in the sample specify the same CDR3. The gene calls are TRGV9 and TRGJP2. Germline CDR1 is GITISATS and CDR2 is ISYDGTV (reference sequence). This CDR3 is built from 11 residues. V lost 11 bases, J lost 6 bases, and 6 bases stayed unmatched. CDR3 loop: CACGCDWIKTF. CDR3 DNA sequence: TGTGCCTGTGGGTGTGATTGGATCAAGACGTTT.

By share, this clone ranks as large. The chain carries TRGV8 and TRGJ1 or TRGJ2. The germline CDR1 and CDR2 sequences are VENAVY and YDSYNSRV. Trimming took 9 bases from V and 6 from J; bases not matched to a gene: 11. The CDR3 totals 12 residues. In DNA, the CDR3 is TGTGCCACCGCGATCAGGAGTTATAAGAAACTCTTT. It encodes CATAIRSYKKLF.

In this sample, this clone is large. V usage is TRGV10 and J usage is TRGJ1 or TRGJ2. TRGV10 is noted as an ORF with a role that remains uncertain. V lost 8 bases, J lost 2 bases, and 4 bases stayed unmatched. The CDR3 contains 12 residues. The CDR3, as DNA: TGTGCTGCGTGGGACCATTATTATAAGAAACTCTTT. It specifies CAAWDHYYKKLF.